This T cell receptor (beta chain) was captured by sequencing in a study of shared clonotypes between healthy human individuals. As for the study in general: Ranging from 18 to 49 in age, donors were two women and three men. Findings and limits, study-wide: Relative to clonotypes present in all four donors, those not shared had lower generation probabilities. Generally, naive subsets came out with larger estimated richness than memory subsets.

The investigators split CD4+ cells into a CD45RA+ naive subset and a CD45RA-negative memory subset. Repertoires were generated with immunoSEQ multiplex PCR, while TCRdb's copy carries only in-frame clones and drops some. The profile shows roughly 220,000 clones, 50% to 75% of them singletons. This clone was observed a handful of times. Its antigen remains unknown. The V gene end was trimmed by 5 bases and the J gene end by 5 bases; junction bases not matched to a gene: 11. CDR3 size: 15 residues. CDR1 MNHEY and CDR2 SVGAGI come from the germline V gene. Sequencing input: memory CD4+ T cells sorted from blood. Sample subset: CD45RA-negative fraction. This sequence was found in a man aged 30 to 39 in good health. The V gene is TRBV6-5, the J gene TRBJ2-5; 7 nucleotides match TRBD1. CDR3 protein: CASSPYGTVGETQYF. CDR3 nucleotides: TGTGCCAGCAGTCCGTACGGGACAGTAGGGGAGACCCAGTACTTC.